Below are 2 T cell receptor beta chains sequenced from a single sample in a study of post-analysis software for immune sequencing data. Regarding the study as a whole: TRBV segments more frequent in patients than in controls numbered roughly 5 and included TRBV5-6, TRBV5-1 and TRBV20-1.

The TCR beta cDNA libraries contained unique molecular identifiers. TCRdb ran MiXCR on the PCR reads and lists one entry per CDR3 protein. The repertoire holds hundreds of thousands of distinct CDR3 sequences, with 44% as singletons. These TCRs are of unknown antigen specificity. The sequencing sample was made of blood. The source is a girl aged 10 to 17 with multiple sclerosis.

This chain uses TRBV25-1 with TRBJ1-2; D not certain. V dropped 5 bases and J dropped 5 bases, with 12 bases sitting between them. The CDR3 has 13 residues. In germline, CDR1 is MGHDK, CDR2 SYGVNS. The CDR3 reads CASSMKETYGYTF. The CDR3 nucleotides are TGTGCCAGCAGTATGAAGGAGACTTATGGCTACACCTTC.

This clonotype was counted between two and nine times. The V and J genes are TRBV28 and TRBJ1-2; maybe TRBD1 (5 bases). Between the trimmed V and J ends, which lost 9 bases and 8 bases, there was a span of 16 bases. This CDR3 is 12 amino acids long. Germline V lookup: CDR1 MDHEN, CDR2 SYDVKM. CDR3 loop: CASTWGVDGYTF. As DNA, the CDR3 is TGTGCCAGTACATGGGGGGTTGACGGCTACACCTTC.